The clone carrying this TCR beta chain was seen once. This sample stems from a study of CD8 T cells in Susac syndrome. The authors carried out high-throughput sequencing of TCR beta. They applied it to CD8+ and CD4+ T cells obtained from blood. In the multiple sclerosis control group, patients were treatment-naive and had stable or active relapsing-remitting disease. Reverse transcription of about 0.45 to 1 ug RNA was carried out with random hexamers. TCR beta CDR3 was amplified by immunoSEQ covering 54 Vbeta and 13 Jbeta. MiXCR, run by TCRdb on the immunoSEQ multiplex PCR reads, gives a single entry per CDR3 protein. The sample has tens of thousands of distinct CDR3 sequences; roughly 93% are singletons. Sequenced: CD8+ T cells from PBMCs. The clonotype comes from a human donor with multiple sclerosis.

The CDR3 DNA is TGTGCCAGCAGAGGGGTTATCCGGAACAATGAGCAGTTCTTC. It yields the protein CASRGVIRNNEQFF. This chain joins TRBV27 and TRBJ2-1, with a tentative D call TRBD1 (5 bases). From germline, CDR1 is MNHEY and CDR2 SMNVEV (reference sequence). Between the trimmed V and J ends, which lost 6 bases and 5 bases, there was a span of 14 bases. This CDR3 has 14 residues.